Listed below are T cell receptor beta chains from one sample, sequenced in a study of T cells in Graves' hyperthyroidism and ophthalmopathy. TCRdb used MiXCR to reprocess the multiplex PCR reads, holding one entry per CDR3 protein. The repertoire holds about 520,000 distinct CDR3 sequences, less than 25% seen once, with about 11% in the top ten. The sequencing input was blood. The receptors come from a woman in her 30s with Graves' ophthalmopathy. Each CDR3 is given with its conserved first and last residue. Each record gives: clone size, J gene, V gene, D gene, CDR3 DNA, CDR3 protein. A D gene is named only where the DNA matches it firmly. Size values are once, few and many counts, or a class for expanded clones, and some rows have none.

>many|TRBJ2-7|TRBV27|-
TGTGCCAGCAGTTTAAAGTTGAGGGGGAACTCCTACGAGCAGTACTTC
CASSLKLRGNSYEQYF
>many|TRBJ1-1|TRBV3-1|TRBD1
TGTGCCAGCAGCCATGGTGACAGGGGCGGGACTGAAGCTTTCTTT
CASSHGDRGGTEAFF
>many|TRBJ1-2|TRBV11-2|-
TGTGCCAGCAGCTTTGGGTTTGGCTACACCTTC
CASSFGFGYTF
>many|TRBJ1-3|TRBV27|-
TGTGCCAGCAGGCCAAGGGATAGAGGAAACACCATATATTTT
CASRPRDRGNTIYF
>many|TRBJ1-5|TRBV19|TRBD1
TGTGCCAGTAGTCCGACCCGGGACAGGGCTATACATAGCAATCAGCCCCAGCATTTT
CASSPTRDRAIHSNQPQHF
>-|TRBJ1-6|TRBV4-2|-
TGTGCCAGCAGCCAAGAAGGGGCAGGGGCGGTCTATAATTCACCCCTCCACTTT
CASSQEGAGAVYNSPLHF
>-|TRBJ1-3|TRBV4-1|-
TGCGCCAGCAGCCAAGTGAGGGTAACTGGAAACACCATATATTTT
CASSQVRVTGNTIYF
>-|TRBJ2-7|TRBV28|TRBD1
TGTGCCAGCAGTTTAGGGGACAGGCCTCCCTACGAGCAGTACTTC
CASSLGDRPPYEQYF
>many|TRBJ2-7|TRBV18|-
TGTGCCAGCTCACTTAAACCCGGGACAACCGAGCAGTACTTC
CASSLKPGTTEQYF
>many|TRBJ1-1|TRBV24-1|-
TGTGCCACCAGTGATTTGAGGTCGGCCTCACAGGAAGCTTTCTTT
CATSDLRSASQEAFF
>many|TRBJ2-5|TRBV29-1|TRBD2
TGCAGCGGGGGGAGCGGGGAAGAGACCCAGTACTTC
CSGGSGEETQYF
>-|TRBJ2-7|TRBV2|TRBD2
TGTGCCAGCAGTTATCTAGCGGGAGGGCCCCACGAGCAGTACTTC
CASSYLAGGPHEQYF
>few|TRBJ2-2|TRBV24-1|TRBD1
TGTGCCACCAGTGAGTACAGGGGCACCGGGGAGCTGTTTTTT
CATSEYRGTGELFF
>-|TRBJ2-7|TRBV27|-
TGTGCCAGCCGCGGGGGCTTCTCCTACGAGCAGTACTTC
CASRGGFSYEQYF
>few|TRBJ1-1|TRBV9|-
TGTGCCAGCAGCAGAGTGGTCGGTGAAGCTTTCTTT
CASSRVVGEAFF